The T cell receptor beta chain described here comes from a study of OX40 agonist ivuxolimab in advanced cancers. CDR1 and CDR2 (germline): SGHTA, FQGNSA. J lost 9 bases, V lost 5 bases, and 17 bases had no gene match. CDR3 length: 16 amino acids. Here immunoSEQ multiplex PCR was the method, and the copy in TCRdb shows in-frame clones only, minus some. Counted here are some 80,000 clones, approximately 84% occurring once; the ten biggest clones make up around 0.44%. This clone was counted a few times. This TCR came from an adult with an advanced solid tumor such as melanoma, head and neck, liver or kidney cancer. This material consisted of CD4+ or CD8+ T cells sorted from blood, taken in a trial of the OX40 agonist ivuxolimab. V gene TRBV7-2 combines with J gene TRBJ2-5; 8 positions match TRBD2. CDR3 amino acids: CASSQGPGTRGVAQYF. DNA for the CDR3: TGTGCCAGCAGCCAGGGACCCGGGACTAGGGGGGTGGCCCAGTACTTC. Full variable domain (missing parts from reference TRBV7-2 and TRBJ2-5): GAGVSQSPSNKVTEKGKDVELRCDPISGHTALYWYRQSLGQGLEFLIYFQGNSAPDKSGLPSDRFSAERTGGSVSTLTIQRTQQEDSAVYLCASSQGPGTRGVAQYFGPGTRLLVL.